This TCR beta chain is drawn from a study of cytomegalovirus exposure and HLA in healthy donors. In the study overall: Across some 400 genotyped donors, 81% landed in the Caucasian-associated ancestry cluster. Study-level results: On later analysis, the bulk of CMV-associated TCR beta chains appeared to be HLA-restricted. A prior analysis recorded that most TCR beta V segments were productive about 87% or about 30% of the time.

Trimming stripped 5 bases from V and 7 bases from J, with 21 bases between. Per the germline V gene, CDR1 is SGHAT and CDR2 is FQNNGV. This CDR3 is 16 amino acids long. With respect to this clone: Its target is not known.

The PCR ran on 60 Vbeta and 13 Jbeta primers. Data came from immunoSEQ multiplex PCR; TCRdb stores just in-frame clones and leaves some out. The sample records some 180,000 clones, roughly 85% being singletons. The rearrangement links TRBV11-2 to TRBJ2-1; tentatively, D is TRBD2 (6 bases). Specimen: PBMCs. This clonotype originated in a woman between 25 and 40 years old in good health and CMV-seropositive. The CDR3 DNA is TGTGCCAGCAGCCCCTACCCCCTAGCGAGATCTAATGAGCAGTTCTTC. Translated: CASSPYPLARSNEQFF.